The 9 T cell receptor beta chains presented below share a single source sample, sequenced in a study of cytomegalovirus exposure and HLA in healthy donors. The PCR made use of 60 Vbeta and 13 Jbeta primers. Assay: immunoSEQ multiplex PCR; the TCRdb copy retains only in-frame clones and omits some. The sample has 76,000 or so clones; about 81% are singletons. Sample: PBMCs. These receptors all come from a middle-aged woman in good health and CMV-seropositive.

The chain is built from TRBV19 and TRBJ2-5; 8 bases are shared with TRBD1. The length of the CDR3 is 14 residues. CDR1 is LNHDA, CDR2 SQIVND, per germline (reference sequence). V trimming: 7 bases; J trimming: 5 bases; junction bases outside the gene matches: 9. The CDR3 loop is CASNSGGAGETQYF. The CDR3 DNA is TGTGCCAGTAACTCAGGGGGCGCGGGGGAGACCCAGTACTTC.

This clone has only one observation. The chain combines TRBV11-2 with TRBJ2-2; D is uncertain. Germline CDR1 reads SGHAT; CDR2 reads FQNNGV. This CDR3 comprises 12 residues. The V end was cut by 1 base, the J end by 7 bases, with 4 bases between. CDR3 nucleotides: TGTGCCAGCAGCTTAGCCGTCGGGGAGCTGTTTTTT. This translates into CASSLAVGELFF.

This chain links TRBV5-4 with TRBJ1-6; 7 nucleotides match TRBD1. The CDR3 spans 14 residues. CDR1 and CDR2 from the germline V gene are SGHNT and YYREEE (reference sequence). With V trimmed by 5 bases and J by 10 bases, 9 bases remained unmatched. For the CDR3, the DNA is TGTGCCAGCAGTTTCGACAGGGAGAGATCACCCCTCCACTTT. Translated: CASSFDRERSPLHF.

The CDR3: CASSESTGQGNNEQFF. The CDR3 nucleotides read TGTGCCAGCAGTGAATCGACGGGACAGGGGAACAATGAGCAGTTCTTC. This chain joins TRBV6-1 and TRBJ2-1; 10 nucleotides line up with TRBD1. Per germline, CDR1 MNHNS and CDR2 SASEGT. With V trimmed by 2 bases and J by 5 bases, 6 bases remained unmatched. The CDR3 totals 16 residues.

V and J are TRBV6-1 and TRBJ1-2, with D possibly matching TRBD1 (5 bases). V dropped 2 bases and J dropped 4 bases, with 14 bases sitting between them. CDR1 is MNHNS, CDR2 SASEGT, per germline. CDR3 size: 15 residues. The CDR3 loop reads CASSEYRGAGYGYTF. In nucleotides, the CDR3 is TGTGCCAGCAGTGAATATAGGGGCGCCGGCTATGGCTACACCTTC.

The chain couples TRBV5-6 to TRBJ2-3; 9 bases match TRBD1. Germline CDR1 reads SGHDT; CDR2 reads YYEEEE. The CDR3 has 16 amino acids. J gave up 0 bases and V 0 bases, and 2 bases lay outside the gene matches. Here the CDR3 DNA reads TGTGCCAGCAGCTTGGGGACAGGGGTTAGCACAGATACGCAGTATTTT. It specifies CASSLGTGVSTDTQYF.

The chain uses TRBV5-1 and TRBJ2-3; 11 nucleotides match TRBD1. Trimming took 4 bases from V and 8 from J; bases not matched to a gene: 6. Germline CDR1 SGHRS, CDR2 YFSETQ. The CDR3 totals 14 residues. The CDR3 protein is CASSEGQGAGTQYF. Here the CDR3 DNA reads TGCGCCAGCAGCGAAGGACAGGGGGCTGGTACGCAGTATTTT.

J is TRBJ2-5 and V is TRBV5-4; the D is unclear. The ends were cut back, 4 bases at V and 1 base at J, with 5 bases in the middle. Germline V CDR1 and CDR2: SGHNT, YYREEE (reference sequence). This CDR3 has 12 amino acids. The CDR3 DNA reads as TGTGCCAGCAGCAACTTCCAAGAGACCCAGTACTTC. Translation: CASSNFQETQYF.

In its sample, this clone was seen once. The rearrangement joins TRBV9 to TRBJ1-6, with D possibly matching TRBD1 (5 bases). V lost 5 bases to trimming and J lost 8 bases, with 17 bases between them. Germline V gene sequence: CDR1 SGDLS, CDR2 YYNGEE. The CDR3 is made up of 15 amino acids. CDR3 nucleotides: TGTGCCAGCAGTCCTCATAGGGGTTTTGATTCACCCCTCCACTTT. Encoded protein: CASSPHRGFDSPLHF.